This paragraph reports one T cell receptor (beta chain). The antigen remains unidentified. This sample was included in a study of shared clonotypes between healthy human individuals. About the research overall: CD4 naive cells filled three plates per donor, CD4 memory three, CD8 naive two and CD8 memory one.

The V segment lost 4 bases and the J segment 5 bases; nucleotides outside the gene matches: 5. CDR1 is MNHEY and CDR2 is SMNVEV in the germline V gene (reference sequence). This CDR3 has 13 amino acids. Genomic DNA belonging to each subset was distributed in equal measure over several immunoSEQ plates. Assay: immunoSEQ multiplex PCR; the TCRdb copy retains only in-frame clones and omits some. The table includes some 1,600,000 clones, approximately 98% detected once. Findings and caveats of the study: The low donor count limited represented genetic and exposure-history diversity. The authors expected sequencing depth to affect clonotype sharing among donors.

The chain uses TRBV27 and TRBJ2-7; 7 bases map to TRBD2. The origin of this receptor is a man under 40 in good health. Input material: naive CD4+ T cells sorted from blood. Subset given: CD45RA+ positively selected. Here the CDR3 reads CASSWGGMNEQYF. The CDR3 bases are TGTGCCAGCAGTTGGGGGGGAATGAACGAGCAGTACTTC.